This T cell receptor (beta chain) was documented in a study of control samples from healthy donors and cancer patients (dated by TCRdb to 2020 to 2022). At the junction V is shortened by 3 bases and J by 2 bases, with 13 bases in between. Spanning cysteine to phenylalanine, the CDR3 consists of 15 amino acids. The kept DNA is CDR3 alone, 45 bases in frame from the first base. In the germline V gene, CDR1 corresponds to SGDLS and CDR2 to YYNGEE. Library preparation used the immunoSEQ multiplex PCR assay. In TCRdb, the immuneACCESS table is reduced to in-frame sequences with V and J assigned. These tables do not hold every clone; where another copy was compared, an unresolved V gene accounts for under half, and the others remain unexplained. In all, the sample holds some 130,000 clones, and 80% to 95% of those were seen once. The leading ten clones occupy under 3% of the sample. In regard to this clone: Its binding antigen is unknown. Per-nucleotide qualities are absent, and no much larger clonotype sits a single base away.

The material sequenced was blood. This chain is built from TRBV9 and TRBJ2-3; matching of 7 bases hints at TRBD2 as the D gene. This receptor was taken from a man in his forties in good health. The bases read TGTGCCAGCAGCGGACGGGGGGCCCTCACAGATACGCAGTATTTT. Translated, it gives CASSGRGALTDTQYF.